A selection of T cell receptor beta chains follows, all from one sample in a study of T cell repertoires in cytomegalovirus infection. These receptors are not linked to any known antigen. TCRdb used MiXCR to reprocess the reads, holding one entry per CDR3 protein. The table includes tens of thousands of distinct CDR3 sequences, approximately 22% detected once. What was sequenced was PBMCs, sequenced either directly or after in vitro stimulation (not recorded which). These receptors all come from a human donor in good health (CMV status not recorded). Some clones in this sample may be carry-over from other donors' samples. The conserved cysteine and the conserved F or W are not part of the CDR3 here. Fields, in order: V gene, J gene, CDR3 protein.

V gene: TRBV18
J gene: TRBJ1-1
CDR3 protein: ASSPRGIHTEAF

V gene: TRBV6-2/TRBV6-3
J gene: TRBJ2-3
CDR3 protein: ASRGTPRGDTQY

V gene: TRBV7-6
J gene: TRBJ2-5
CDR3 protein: ASSPSRTDQETQY

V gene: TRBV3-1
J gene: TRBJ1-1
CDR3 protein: ASTQGVLNTEAF

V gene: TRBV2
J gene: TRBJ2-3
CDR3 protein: ASRPDSVGMADTQY

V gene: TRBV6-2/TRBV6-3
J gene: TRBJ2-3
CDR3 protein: ASSRWREWGTDTQY

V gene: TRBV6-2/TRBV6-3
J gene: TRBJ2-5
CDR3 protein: ASSYDLTAGETQY

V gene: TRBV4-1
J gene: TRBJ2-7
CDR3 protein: ASSQVSSGREQY

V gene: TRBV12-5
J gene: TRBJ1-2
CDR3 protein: ASGFDSYGYT

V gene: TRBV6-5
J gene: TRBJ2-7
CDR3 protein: ASSDTPTYEQY

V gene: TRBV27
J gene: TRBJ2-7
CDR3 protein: ASSARTSGTGEQY

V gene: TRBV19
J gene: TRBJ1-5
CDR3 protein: ASSLRRQGSNQPQH

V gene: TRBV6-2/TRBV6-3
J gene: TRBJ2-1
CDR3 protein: ASSYSLRDAEWEQF